Presented here are 23 T cell receptor beta chains from one specimen sequenced in a study of shared clonotypes between healthy human individuals. Some clones are missing from TCRdb's copy, which holds only in-frame ones; the method was immunoSEQ multiplex PCR. The table has roughly 1,000,000 clones, 70% to 80% seen once. What was sequenced was memory CD4+ T cells from PBMCs. The subset here: CD45RA-negative fraction. The origin of the receptors is a man aged 18 to 29 in good health. Some clones in this sample may be carry-over from other donors' samples.

This chain links TRBV19 with TRBJ2-1, with D perhaps matching TRBD2 (5 bases). Germline V CDR1 and CDR2: LNHDA, SQIVND (reference sequence). This CDR3 region has 15 residues. The ends were cut back, 6 bases at V and 2 bases at J, with 14 bases in the middle. The CDR3 DNA sequence: TGTGCCAGTAGCCCCTGGGCCGGGGCCTACAATGAGCAGTTCTTC. Its translation is CASSPWAGAYNEQFF.

The genes are TRBV5-6 and TRBJ1-2; D remains unclear. Germline CDR1 SGHDT, CDR2 YYEEEE. V shed 0 bases and J shed 3 bases, with 9 bases lying between them. The CDR3 length is 14 residues. CDR3 residues: CASSLGYGDYGYTF. For the CDR3, the DNA is TGTGCCAGCAGCTTGGGATACGGAGACTATGGCTACACCTTC. Full variable domain (remainder filled in from reference TRBV5-6 and TRBJ1-2): DAGVTQSPTHLIKTRGQQVTLRCSPKSGHDTVSWYQQALGQGPQFIFQYYEEEERQRGNFPDRFSGHQFPNYSSELNVNALLLGDSALYLCASSLGYGDYGYTFGSGTRLTVV.

In this sample, this clone turned up a few times. The chain couples TRBV7-3 to TRBJ2-7; 10 positions match TRBD2. This CDR3 has 15 residues. Trimming removed 3 bases from V and 3 bases from J; junction bases left unmatched: 5. The V gene's germline CDR1 is SGHTA and CDR2 FQGTGA. In DNA, the CDR3 is TGTGCCAGCAGCTTCGCTAGCGGGAGCGGCTACGAGCAGTACTTC. Amino acids: CASSFASGSGYEQYF.

This clone showed up just a few times. This chain links TRBV29-1 with TRBJ1-2, with D unresolved. Germline CDR1 and CDR2: SQVTM and ANQGSEA. The CDR3 sequence is 14 residues long. The V gene lost 2 bases and the J gene lost 4 bases, with 14 bases spanning the gap. The CDR3 sequence is CSVEKSGRGYGYTF. DNA for the CDR3: TGCAGCGTTGAAAAGTCAGGACGAGGCTATGGCTACACCTTC. The full variable domain, rest sourced from reference TRBV29-1 and TRBJ1-2, is SAVISQKPSRDICQRGTSLTIQCQVDSQVTMMFWYRQQPGQSLTLIATANQGSEATYESGFVIDKFPISRPNLTFSTLTVSNMSPEDSSIYLCSVEKSGRGYGYTFGSGTRLTVV.

This clone occurred a few times. The V and J genes are TRBV28 and TRBJ1-2; D ambiguous. The germline V gene has CDR1 MDHEN and CDR2 SYDVKM. V was pared by 7 bases and J by 2 bases, with 11 bases between. The CDR3 totals 13 residues. The CDR3 DNA follows: TGTGCCAGCATGGGCAGGAGAAACTATGGCTACACCTTC. Translated, it gives CASMGRRNYGYTF.

CDR3 sequence (DNA): TGCGCCAGCAGCGTGGGACTAGCGGGCTACAATGAGCAGTTCTTC. This gives the protein CASSVGLAGYNEQFF. This sequence joins TRBV5-1 and TRBJ2-1, with 12 bases identical to TRBD2. This CDR3 is 15 amino acids long. After removal of 4 bases from V and 3 bases from J, the junction contained 2 bases not matched to a gene. Germline V gives CDR1 SGHRS, CDR2 YFSETQ.

The rearrangement joins TRBV7-9 to TRBJ2-6; D unresolved. The CDR3 length is 13 residues. The ends were cut back, 5 bases at V and 4 bases at J, with 6 bases in the middle. Germline loops: CDR1 SEHNR, CDR2 FQNEAQ (reference sequence). The CDR3 DNA reads as TGTGCCAGCAGCCCCCAGGGGGCCAACGTCCTGACTTTC. Translating gives CASSPQGANVLTF.

The chain is built from TRBV18 and TRBJ1-1, with a tentative D call TRBD1 (6 bases). V lost 3 bases, J lost 7 bases, and 15 bases lay in between. This CDR3 has 14 amino acids. Germline values: CDR1 KGHSH, CDR2 LQKENI. The CDR3 region has the DNA TGTGCCAGCTCACCCCGGGACAATTATAATGAAGCTTTCTTT. Its protein is CASSPRDNYNEAFF.

This clone was counted only a few times. The chain uses TRBV7-9 and TRBJ2-1; TRBD2 agrees at 9 bases. Trimming at V came to 3 bases and at J to 7 bases, leaving 10 bases not matched to a gene. Germline CDR1 SEHNR, CDR2 FQNEAQ (reference sequence). The CDR3 runs 16 residues. CDR3 DNA: TGTGCCAGCAGCTTCCCTAGCGGGACGGGGGGAAATGAGCAGTTCTTC. Its protein is CASSFPSGTGGNEQFF.

This sequence joins TRBV6-5 and TRBJ1-2; TRBD1 aligns across 12 bases. The trim removed 6 bases at V and 11 bases at J, leaving 7 bases unmatched. This CDR3 has 13 amino acids. From germline, CDR1 is MNHEY and CDR2 SVGAGI. Written as DNA, the CDR3 is TGTGCCAGCAGGGGGACAGGGGGCTTAAAATACACCTTC. Translated, it gives CASRGTGGLKYTF.

In regard to this clone: The junction differs from germline at one of its ends, possibly a read error. The CDR3 DNA reads TGTGCCAGCAGTGGGGTAGCGGGTTCCTACGGGCAGTACTTC. Protein product: CASSGVAGSYGQYF. The chain recombines TRBV2 with TRBJ2-7; 7 bases fit TRBD2. This CDR3 is 14 amino acids long. Germline V gives CDR1 SNHLY, CDR2 FYNNEI. The full variable domain, rest sourced from reference TRBV2 and TRBJ2-7, is EPEVTQTPSHQVTQMGQEVILRCVPISNHLYFYWYRQILGQKVEFLVSFYNNEISEKSEIFDDQFSVERPDGSNFTLKIRSTKLEDSAMYFCASSGVAGSYGQYFGPGTRLTVT.

In its sample, this clone was seen many times. The chain uses TRBV4-1 and TRBJ1-2; no definite D call. V gave up 0 bases and J gave up 8 bases, with 16 bases separating them. This CDR3 has 15 residues. Looked up from germline, CDR1 is MGHRA and CDR2 is YSYEKL. The CDR3 sequence: CASSQDWPLGLGYTF. The CDR3 bases are TGCGCCAGCAGCCAAGATTGGCCACTCGGATTGGGCTACACCTTC.

This chain links TRBV10-3 with TRBJ2-2; D is uncertain. V was shortened by 0 bases and J by 2 bases, with 4 bases between the two germline ends. The CDR3 runs to 14 residues. Germline assignment: CDR1 ENHRY and CDR2 SYGVKD. Here the CDR3 DNA reads TGTGCCATCAGTGAGTCTCCTAACACCGGGGAGCTGTTTTTT. Translating it yields CAISESPNTGELFF.

This clone occurred once. This chain links TRBV12-5 with TRBJ1-2, with TRBD1 matching over 9 bases. The CDR3 runs to 13 residues. V shed 5 bases, J shed 6 bases, and the junction held 4 bases outside the gene matches. From germline, CDR1 is LGHNT and CDR2 FRNRAP. CDR3 in DNA: TGTGCTAGTGGTCATGGACAGGGGAATGGCTACACCTTC. As protein: CASGHGQGNGYTF.

Comment on this clone: Other DNA sequences in the same sample also yield this CDR3. The chain has TRBV2 and TRBJ1-1; D is uncertain. From germline, CDR1 is SNHLY and CDR2 FYNNEI. The CDR3 has 13 residues. V lost 6 bases and J lost 1, with 9 bases in between. The CDR3 is CASSPPANTEAFF. The CDR3 DNA follows: TGTGCCAGCAGCCCGCCAGCGAACACTGAAGCTTTCTTT.

The sample holds one count of this clone. The chain combines TRBV5-1 with TRBJ2-1; perhaps TRBD1 as D (6 bases). V was clipped by 0 bases and J by 7 bases, with 14 bases between them. Germline CDR1 SGHRS, CDR2 YFSETQ. The CDR3 spans 15 residues. The CDR3 region is CASSLASGVANEQFF. CDR3 DNA sequence: TGCGCCAGCAGCTTGGCGTCAGGGGTGGCAAATGAGCAGTTCTTC.

The CDR3 is CASSRPGGTYGYTF. Written as DNA, the CDR3 is TGTGCCAGCAGTCGACCGGGGGGGACCTATGGCTACACCTTC. The rearrangement joins TRBV6-1 to TRBJ1-2; perhaps TRBD1 as D (5 bases). The V end lost 5 bases, the J end lost 4 bases, and 14 bases lay between the germline ends. This CDR3 contains 14 residues. Looked up from germline, CDR1 is MNHNS and CDR2 is SASEGT.

The chain recombines TRBV28 with TRBJ1-2; D might be TRBD1 (5 bases). This CDR3 has 13 residues. V lost 3 bases and J lost 6, with 11 bases in between. Germline V gives CDR1 MDHEN, CDR2 SYDVKM. CDR3 amino acids: CASSLVVGHGYTF. The CDR3, as DNA: TGTGCCAGCAGTTTGGTGGTGGGGCATGGCTACACCTTC.

This chain links TRBV5-4 with TRBJ2-3, with no clear D. CDR1 SGHNT and CDR2 YYREEE come from the germline V gene (reference sequence). There are 16 residues in the CDR3. Trimming removed 4 bases at V and 1 base at J, with 16 bases between. CDR3 DNA: TGTGCCAGCAGCCCCTGGATGAATGTTGGCACAGATACGCAGTATTTT. This translates into CASSPWMNVGTDTQYF.

The rearrangement joins TRBV18 to TRBJ2-1; 12 nucleotides agree with TRBD2. J was trimmed by 5 bases and V by 4 bases; bases with no gene match: 12. This CDR3 comprises 18 residues. The germline V gene encodes CDR1 KGHSH and CDR2 LQKENI. CDR3 loop: CASSRRASTSGRDNEQFF. The CDR3 DNA is TGTGCCAGCTCACGGAGAGCATCGACTAGCGGGAGAGACAATGAGCAGTTCTTC. The whole variable domain, filled in from reference TRBV18 and TRBJ2-1, reads NAGVMQNPRHLVRRRGQEARLRCSPMKGHSHVYWYRQLPEEGLKFMVYLQKENIIDESGMPKERFSAEFPKEGPSILRIQQVVRGDSAAYFCASSRRASTSGRDNEQFFGPGTRLTVL.

This clone was seen many times. This sequence joins TRBV5-4 and TRBJ2-3; 10 nucleotides line up with TRBD2. Germline CDR1 SGHNT, CDR2 YYREEE (reference sequence). This CDR3 spans 15 amino acids. V was clipped by 2 bases and J by 5 bases; unmatched bases: 5. The CDR3 region is CASSLPSGSRDTQYF. DNA of the CDR3: TGTGCCAGCAGCTTACCTAGCGGGAGTAGAGATACGCAGTATTTT.

The chain has TRBV2 and TRBJ2-7, with 9 nucleotides matching TRBD2. Looked up from germline, CDR1 is SNHLY and CDR2 is FYNNEI. This CDR3 is built from 14 residues. J gave up 4 bases and V 8 bases, and 9 bases lay outside the gene matches. The CDR3 sequence is CASALGSGRYEQYF. As DNA, the CDR3 is TGTGCCAGCGCTCTTGGTAGCGGGAGATACGAGCAGTACTTC.

The DNA for the CDR3 is TGTGCCAGCAGCCTCCGACAGGGGGCGAACACCATATATTTT. Encoded protein: CASSLRQGANTIYF. The chain joins TRBV28 to TRBJ1-3; 10 nucleotides line up with TRBD1. V was clipped by 6 bases and J by 7 bases; unmatched bases: 6. The CDR3 has 14 residues. Per the germline V gene, CDR1 is MDHEN and CDR2 is SYDVKM.